This TCR beta chain was profiled in a study of OX40 agonist ivuxolimab in advanced cancers. Study details: Hepatocellular carcinoma, melanoma, renal cell or head and neck cancer affected the dose-escalation patients.

Study results and limitations: Normalized expansion of T-cell clones was also low for some nonresponders. CD8+ T cells showed, on average, more clonal expansion than CD4+ cells.

Profiled with immunoSEQ multiplex PCR; TCRdb holds only in-frame clones, not every one. The profile shows around 25,000 clones, roughly 75% of them singletons. As to this clone: Its target is unknown.

The sequences come from CD4+ or CD8+ T cells sorted from blood, collected in a trial of the OX40 agonist ivuxolimab. The TCR was taken from an adult with an advanced solid tumor such as melanoma, head and neck, liver or kidney cancer.

Here the CDR3 DNA reads TGTGCCAGCAGACAGGACAGGCATAGCAATCAGCCCCAGCATTTT. Amino acid sequence: CASRQDRHSNQPQHF. The V and J genes are TRBV2 and TRBJ1-5, with 7 bases identical to TRBD1. This CDR3 region has 15 residues. V lost 6 bases to trimming and J lost 0 bases; unmatched junction nucleotides: 5. CDR1 and CDR2 (germline): SNHLY, FYNNEI.